These 28 T cell receptor beta chains originate from one sample sequenced in a study of blood T cell repertoires in COVID-19. Assay used: immunoSEQ multiplex PCR; TCRdb lists only in-frame clones, some missing. This table has about 180,000 clones, 70% to 90% appearing once. The material sequenced was peripheral blood. The receptors derive from a man older than 75 with COVID-19, enrolled during active disease.

This chain joins TRBV15 and TRBJ2-4; 8 bases map to TRBD1. Unmatched junction bases numbered 15, after V lost 7 bases and J lost 4 bases. The CDR3 spans 17 residues. Germline CDR1 is LNHNV and CDR2 is YYDKDF (reference sequence). The CDR3 reads CATNPRTDRAGKNIQYF. CDR3 in DNA: TGTGCCACCAACCCCCGGACGGACAGGGCGGGGAAAAACATTCAGTACTTC.

V and J are TRBV19 and TRBJ1-2, with TRBD1 matching over 8 bases. Trimming removed 5 bases from V and 6 bases from J; junction bases left unmatched: 17. This CDR3 is built from 17 residues. Per germline, CDR1 LNHDA and CDR2 SQIVND (reference sequence). CDR3 bases: TGTGCCAGTAGTCCTACAGGGGGAGAGCGCCGGGATCATGGCTACACCTTC. Translating it yields CASSPTGGERRDHGYTF.

CDR3 loop: CASSSRLRQVRGYTF. DNA for the CDR3: TGTGCCAGCAGTTCCCGACTTCGACAGGTTCGGGGCTACACCTTC. The chain uses TRBV27 and TRBJ1-2; D might be TRBD1 (6 bases). Germline lookup yields CDR1 MNHEY and CDR2 SMNVEV (reference sequence). V was trimmed by 4 bases and J by 8 bases, leaving 20 bases between them. The CDR3 totals 15 residues.

The J gene is TRBJ2-1, the V gene TRBV4-1; D is unclear. V lost 0 bases and J lost 7, with 10 bases in between. This CDR3 region has 14 residues. Looked up from germline, CDR1 is MGHRA and CDR2 is YSYEKL. Here the CDR3 reads CASSQDPTGNEQFF. The CDR3 DNA reads as TGCGCCAGCAGCCAAGACCCTACCGGGAATGAGCAGTTCTTC.

J is TRBJ1-1 and V is TRBV19; the match to TRBD1 covers 8 bases. CDR3 length: 15 amino acids. Trimming at V came to 4 bases and at J to 5 bases, leaving 9 bases not matched to a gene. Germline V gives CDR1 LNHDA, CDR2 SQIVND (reference sequence). CDR3 DNA sequence: TGTGCCAGTAGTACCCCTGGACAGGGTTGGACTGAAGCTTTCTTT. Residues: CASSTPGQGWTEAFF.

This chain uses TRBV11-2 with TRBJ1-2; TRBD1 agrees at 7 bases. CDR3 length: 16 amino acids. The V gene end was trimmed by 0 bases and the J gene end by 8 bases; junction bases not matched to a gene: 12. CDR1 SGHAT and CDR2 FQNNGV come from the germline V gene. Here the CDR3 DNA reads TGTGCCAGCAGCTTAGATCGGATAGGGGGCTGGGGAGGCTACACCTTC. Its translation is CASSLDRIGGWGGYTF.

The V gene is TRBV19, the J gene TRBJ2-6; the D is unclear. Germline assignment: CDR1 LNHDA and CDR2 SQIVND (reference sequence). The V gene lost 3 bases and the J gene lost 0 bases, with 9 bases spanning the gap. The CDR3 covers 16 residues. DNA for the CDR3: TGTGCCAGTAGTATGGGCCCGAACTCTGGGGCCAACGTCCTGACTTTC. This translates into CASSMGPNSGANVLTF.

The chain joins TRBV4-2 to TRBJ2-7; 8 bases fit TRBD1. Unmatched junction bases numbered 9, after V lost 1 base and J lost 4 bases. Germline V gene lookup returns CDR1 LGHNA and CDR2 YNFKEQ. CDR3 length: 16 residues. CDR3 protein: CASSQASGQANYEQYF. The CDR3, as DNA: TGTGCCAGCAGCCAAGCCTCGGGACAGGCCAATTACGAGCAGTACTTC.

The chain carries TRBV9 and TRBJ2-1, with 12 nucleotides matching TRBD2. The germline V gene encodes CDR1 SGDLS and CDR2 YYNGEE. V lost 0 bases and J lost 4; bases outside the gene matches: 2. There are 16 residues in the CDR3. The CDR3 region is CASSVGLAGGYNEQFF. CDR3 nucleotides: TGTGCCAGCAGCGTAGGGCTAGCGGGGGGGTACAATGAGCAGTTCTTC.

CDR3 sequence: CASSLAQLAETQYF. CDR3 DNA sequence: TGCGCCAGCAGCTTGGCCCAACTAGCGGAGACCCAGTACTTC. This chain uses TRBV5-1 with TRBJ2-5, with 7 bases fitting TRBD2. The CDR3 sequence is 14 residues long. Germline CDR1 SGHRS, CDR2 YFSETQ. With 0 bases clipped from V and 5 bases from J, the junction kept 4 bases outside the gene matches.

Turning to this clone: The same CDR3 arises from other DNA sequences in this sample as well. V and J are TRBV6-6 and TRBJ1-4, with D perhaps TRBD1 (5 bases). Germline V lookup: CDR1 MNHNY, CDR2 SVGAGI (reference sequence). V was clipped by 6 bases and J by 6 bases, with 14 bases between them. There are 14 residues in the CDR3. In DNA, the CDR3 is TGTGCCAGCAGGGTCGGGCAGGGTGATGAAAAACTGTTTTTT. This gives the protein CASRVGQGDEKLFF.

This clone was recorded once. The gene calls are TRBV5-1 and TRBJ2-3, with 12 bases lining up with TRBD2. Germline-derived CDR1 and CDR2 are SGHRS and YFSETQ. V gave up 3 bases and J gave up 6 bases; unmatched junction bases: 8. The CDR3 runs to 16 residues. CDR3 loop: CASSSPSGGASDTQYF. The CDR3 DNA is TGCGCCAGCAGCTCGCCTAGCGGGGGGGCCTCTGATACGCAGTATTTT.

The CDR3 protein is CASSSRGDSNQPQHF. The CDR3 nucleotides read TGTGCCAGTAGTAGCAGGGGTGATAGCAATCAGCCCCAGCATTTT. The V gene is TRBV19, the J gene TRBJ1-5, with D possibly matching TRBD1 (6 bases). V lost 4 bases and J lost 0, with 10 bases in between. Looked up from germline, CDR1 is LNHDA and CDR2 is SQIVND (reference sequence). The CDR3 sequence is 15 residues long.

This chain joins TRBV15 and TRBJ2-7; 10 bases match TRBD1. The CDR3 covers 16 residues. The germline CDR1 and CDR2 sequences are LNHNV and YYDKDF (reference sequence). Trimming cost V 6 bases and J 3 bases; bases outside gene matches: 11. In nucleotides, the CDR3 is TGTGCCACCAGGAACCCGGGACAGGGGTTTTACTACGAGCAGTACTTC. It yields the protein CATRNPGQGFYYEQYF.

This chain connects TRBV5-1 to TRBJ2-7, with 10 nucleotides matching TRBD1. The J segment lost 3 bases and the V segment lost 4 bases, leaving 10 bases of the junction unmatched. CDR1 is SGHRS and CDR2 is YFSETQ in the germline V gene. CDR3 length equals 16 residues. CDR3 amino acids: CASSRGQGTGFYEQYF. The CDR3 DNA reads as TGCGCCAGCAGCAGGGGACAGGGGACTGGGTTCTACGAGCAGTACTTC.

V is TRBV7-9 and J is TRBJ1-4; maybe TRBD1 (5 bases). V dropped 6 bases and J dropped 0 bases, with 11 bases sitting between them. Per germline, CDR1 SEHNR and CDR2 FQNEAQ (reference sequence). The CDR3 is 15 amino acids. This chain's CDR3 is CASRQVLATNEKLFF. The CDR3 bases are TGTGCCAGCAGACAGGTTTTAGCAACTAATGAAAAACTGTTTTTT.

The chain carries TRBV19 and TRBJ1-5; 9 bases are a match to TRBD1. Germline trimming cut 5 bases from V and 1 base from J; bases unmatched to any gene: 12. The CDR3 is made up of 18 amino acids. Looked up from germline, CDR1 is LNHDA and CDR2 is SQIVND (reference sequence). The DNA of the CDR3 is TGTGCCAGTAGTCGGGACAGGGAGGGCTTCTTCAGCAATCAGCCCCAGCATTTT. Translation gives CASSRDREGFFSNQPQHF.

The chain has TRBV10-3 and TRBJ1-5; 7 nucleotides line up with TRBD1. Germline CDR1 and CDR2: ENHRY and SYGVKD. The CDR3 is 14 amino acids. Losses at the gene ends were 6 bases for V and 3 bases for J; bases not matched to a gene: 5. As DNA, the CDR3 is TGTGCCATCAGCCAGGGACAGACCAATCAGCCCCAGCATTTT. This gives the protein CAISQGQTNQPQHF.

The chain joins TRBV20-1 to TRBJ2-1, with D possibly TRBD2 on 5 matching bases. Looked up from germline, CDR1 is DFQATT and CDR2 is SNEGSKA (reference sequence). This CDR3 is built from 13 residues. Between the trimmed V and J ends, which lost 3 bases and 5 bases, there was a span of 11 bases. Here the CDR3 DNA reads TGCAGTGCTAGTCGGACTGGGGACAATGAGCAGTTCTTC. This encodes CSASRTGDNEQFF.

This chain uses TRBV18 with TRBJ1-1; no clear D gene. Germline V lookup: CDR1 KGHSH, CDR2 LQKENI. The length of the CDR3 is 15 residues. V was shortened by 6 bases and J by 0 bases, with 14 bases between the two germline ends. The CDR3 DNA sequence: TGTGCCAGCTCCCGGGAACAGACGGTGAACACTGAAGCTTTCTTT. The encoded protein is CASSREQTVNTEAFF.

This clone was counted between two and nine times. The gene calls are TRBV5-1 and TRBJ2-6, with unresolved D. The CDR3 consists of 16 residues. V lost 4 bases and J 1 base, leaving 12 bases between the germline ends. Germline V lookup: CDR1 SGHRS, CDR2 YFSETQ. CDR3 DNA sequence: TGCGCCAGCAGCATACTACAAGTTTCTGGGGCCAACGTCCTGACTTTC. Translated, it gives CASSILQVSGANVLTF. Supplemented by reference TRBV5-1 and TRBJ2-6, the full variable domain reads KAGVTQTPRYLIKTRGQQVTLSCSPISGHRSVSWYQQTPGQGLQFLFEYFSETQRNKGNFPGRFSGRQFSNSRSEMNVSTLELGDSALYLCASSILQVSGANVLTFGAGSRLTVL.

This clone came up once. The gene calls are TRBV5-1 and TRBJ1-1, with 7 positions matching TRBD1. This CDR3 region has 17 residues. Germline values: CDR1 SGHRS, CDR2 YFSETQ. V shed 1 base and J 1 base; nucleotides not matched to a gene: 10. Here the CDR3 DNA reads TGCGCCAGCAGCTTGCACGGTACAGGGGTTCAGAACACTGAAGCTTTCTTT. It is translated as CASSLHGTGVQNTEAFF.

The table lists this clone with a count of one. The chain carries TRBV6-6 and TRBJ2-7, with D possibly matching TRBD1 (6 bases). Per the germline V gene, CDR1 is MNHNY and CDR2 is SVGAGI (reference sequence). The CDR3 runs to 14 residues. V was cut by 4 bases and J by 0 bases, with 10 bases left in between. For the CDR3, the DNA is TGTGCCAGCAGTTCAGGGGAATTCTCCTACGAGCAGTACTTC. Translating it yields CASSSGEFSYEQYF.

The rearrangement joins TRBV2 to TRBJ1-3; 7 positions agree with TRBD1. Germline CDR1 and CDR2: SNHLY and FYNNEI. This CDR3 contains 14 residues. V dropped 6 bases and J dropped 4; count of bases not matched to a gene: 6. The CDR3 protein is CASSPQGEGNTIYF. The CDR3 DNA is TGTGCCAGCAGCCCTCAGGGGGAAGGAAACACCATATATTTT.

The rearrangement links TRBV20-1 to TRBJ1-1; D uncertain. The CDR3 spans 13 residues. The germline CDR1 and CDR2 sequences are DFQATT and SNEGSKA (reference sequence). The V end was cut by 3 bases, the J end by 0 bases, with 8 bases between. The CDR3 region has the DNA TGCAGTGCTAGTAACACCATGAACACTGAAGCTTTCTTT. Translated: CSASNTMNTEAFF.

V and J are TRBV27 and TRBJ2-7; the match to TRBD1 covers 11 bases. V lost 5 bases and J lost 3; bases outside the gene matches: 3. Germline-derived CDR1 and CDR2 are MNHEY and SMNVEV (reference sequence). The CDR3 has 14 amino acids. The CDR3 nucleotides are TGTGCCAGCAGTCCGGGACAGGGGGACTACGAGCAGTACTTC. Translated, it gives CASSPGQGDYEQYF.

The V and J genes are TRBV10-3 and TRBJ1-2; TRBD1 might be the D (5 bases). The CDR3 runs 15 residues. Germline V gene data show CDR1 as ENHRY and CDR2 as SYGVKD. V gave up 6 bases and J gave up 6 bases, with 20 bases separating them. Here the CDR3 DNA reads TGTGCCATCAGAGAAGGGCTTCCAAGGGGCCATGGCTACACCTTC. It is translated as CAIREGLPRGHGYTF.

This chain connects TRBV4-3 to TRBJ2-2; weak D call: TRBD1 (6 bases). The CDR3 extends over 17 amino acids. Germline lookup yields CDR1 LGHNA and CDR2 YSLEER. V dropped 4 bases and J dropped 1 base, with 16 bases sitting between them. The CDR3 protein is CASSPRARTENTGELFF. In nucleotides, the CDR3 is TGCGCCAGCAGCCCCAGAGCGAGGACAGAGAACACCGGGGAGCTGTTTTTT.